The T cell receptor beta chain under discussion was sequenced for a study of shared clonotypes between healthy human individuals. Running of the assay took place at deep level. Sequencing used immunoSEQ multiplex PCR; TCRdb keeps in-frame clones, though not all of them. The repertoire holds about 2.1 million clones, with over 85% as singletons. On this clone: Its antigen is still unknown.

CD45RO-negative, CCR7-selected cells formed the naive CD8 fraction, which excluded terminally differentiated effector memory CD45RA+ cells. Study findings and constraints: Collection of samples was limited to blood; tissue repertoires likely differ. Non-shared clonotypes showed lower generation probabilities than clonotypes common to all four donors.

Germline CDR1 MNHEY, CDR2 SMNVEV (reference sequence). Trimming took off 3 bases at V and 0 bases at J, with 9 bases between the two ends. The CDR3 totals 14 residues. The material sequenced was naive CD8+ T cells from PBMCs. This receptor was taken from a man aged 18 to 30 in good health. Some clones in this sample may be carry-over from other donors' samples. This chain joins TRBV27 and TRBJ2-7; D unclear. In DNA, the CDR3 is TGTGCCAGCAGTTTGACATACAGCTCCTACGAGCAGTACTTC. It codes for CASSLTYSSYEQYF.